This TCR beta chain originates from a study of B cell selection in AIRE deficiency. TCRdb's table, derived via immunoSEQ multiplex PCR, lists solely in-frame clones and lacks some. Counted here are fewer than 30,000 clones, around 95% occurring once; the ten biggest clones make up over 0.2%. The germline gives CDR1 SGHNT, CDR2 YYREEE (reference sequence). V trimming: 4 bases; J trimming: 7 bases; junction bases outside the gene matches: 6. The CDR3 length is 14 residues. CD4+CD127+ cells were sorted as the conventional CD4 T cells. Healthy unrelated donors supplied the control samples. This receptor was identified in a human donor in good health. Sequencing was performed on CD4+CD127+ conventional T cells sorted from PBMCs. The rearrangement links TRBV5-4 to TRBJ2-2, with 8 bases matching TRBD2. The CDR3 nucleotides read TGTGCCAGCAGCCGGGGACTAGGGGACGGGGAGCTGTTTTTT. Encoded protein: CASSRGLGDGELFF.